This TCR beta chain was sequenced for a study of PD-1 blockade in classical Hodgkin lymphoma. About the study: Intravenous nivolumab at 3 mg/kg was given to patients every 2 weeks.

Points on this clone: The antigen remains unidentified.

Measured with immunoSEQ multiplex PCR; TCRdb has only the in-frame clones, and not every one. There are tens of thousands of clones in the sample; about 84% occur only once, and roughly 16% lies in the top ten. Looked up from germline, CDR1 is SGHAT and CDR2 is FQNNGV. The CDR3 has 14 residues. Trimming took 1 base from V and 2 from J, leaving 8 bases between them. Study conclusions and caveats: A significant rise in TCR diversity was seen by C4D1 for CD4+ cells but not for CD8+ cells. TCR diversity at baseline was reported to be reduced in newly diagnosed patients relative to healthy donors.

Brentuximab vedotin exposure varied among the patients, all of whom had relapsed after autologous stem cell transplantation. The clonotype was recovered from a human donor with classical Hodgkin lymphoma. The rearrangement uses TRBV11-2 and TRBJ2-5; D might be TRBD1 (5 bases). The sequencing used peripheral blood mononuclear cells (PBMCs), collected at baseline. The chain's CDR3 is CASSLVQGQETQYF. The CDR3 bases are TGTGCCAGCAGCTTAGTTCAGGGACAAGAGACCCAGTACTTC.